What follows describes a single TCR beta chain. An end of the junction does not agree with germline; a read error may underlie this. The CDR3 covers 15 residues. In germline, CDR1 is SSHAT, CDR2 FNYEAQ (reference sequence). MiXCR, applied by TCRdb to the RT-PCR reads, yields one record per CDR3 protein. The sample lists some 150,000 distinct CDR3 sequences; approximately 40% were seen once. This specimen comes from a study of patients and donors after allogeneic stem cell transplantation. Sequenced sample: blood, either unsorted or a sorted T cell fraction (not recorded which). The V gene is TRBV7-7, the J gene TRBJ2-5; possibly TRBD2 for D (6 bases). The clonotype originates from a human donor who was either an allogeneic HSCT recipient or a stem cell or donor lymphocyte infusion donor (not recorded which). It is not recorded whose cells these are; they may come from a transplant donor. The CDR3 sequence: CASSLARRGEETQYF. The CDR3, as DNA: TGTGCTAGCAGCTTAGCGAGGCGGGGAGAAGAGACCCAGTACTTC.